One sample yielded the 30 T cell receptor beta chains listed below, sequenced in a study of cytomegalovirus exposure and HLA in healthy donors. Sequencing was performed with immunoSEQ multiplex PCR; in TCRdb, only in-frame clones are kept and a portion is missing. Of roughly 180,000 clones in the sample, about 89% were seen once. The sample taken for sequencing was PBMCs. Source of these receptors: a man aged 25 to 40 in good health and CMV-seropositive.

The chain recombines TRBV4-1 with TRBJ1-1; D call uncertain. Trimming shortened V by 6 bases and J by 1 base, and 9 bases separated the two germline ends. The CDR3 has 13 residues. The germline V gene encodes CDR1 MGHRA and CDR2 YSYEKL. CDR3 in DNA: TGCGCCAGCAGGAATTCACCGAACACTGAAGCTTTCTTT. Its translation: CASRNSPNTEAFF.

The chain links TRBV19 to TRBJ2-1; tentatively, D is TRBD1 (6 bases). The CDR3 consists of 14 residues. Between the trimmed V and J ends, which lost 5 bases and 10 bases, there was a span of 18 bases. Germline lookup yields CDR1 LNHDA and CDR2 SQIVND (reference sequence). The CDR3 loop reads CASSLSNRDGEQFF. The CDR3 DNA is TGTGCCAGTAGTCTCAGTAACAGGGATGGGGAGCAGTTCTTC.

This clone has a handful of counts. V is TRBV7-2 and J is TRBJ2-1, with D possibly matching TRBD1 (5 bases). In germline, CDR1 is SGHTA, CDR2 FQGNSA. CDR3 size: 16 residues. The germline V and J ends were trimmed by 5 bases and 3 bases, with 17 bases remaining between them. The CDR3 DNA reads as TGTGCCAGCAGCCCTTTGGGGCAAAGGGGCTACAATGAGCAGTTCTTC. Protein product: CASSPLGQRGYNEQFF.

In this sample, this clone turned up a few times. J is TRBJ1-2 and V is TRBV18; possibly TRBD1 for D (5 bases). This CDR3 is 13 amino acids long. The V and J ends lost 6 bases and 4 bases respectively, with 12 bases between them. CDR1 and CDR2 (germline): KGHSH, LQKENI. DNA for the CDR3: TGTGCCAGCTCTATGGAGGGGTCCTATGGCTACACCTTC. Residues: CASSMEGSYGYTF.

J is TRBJ1-1 and V is TRBV7-2, with 7 bases that match TRBD1. This CDR3 contains 13 residues. Germline CDR1 reads SGHTA; CDR2 reads FQGNSA. J gave up 5 bases and V 5 bases, and 5 bases lay outside the gene matches. CDR3: CASSLDRATEAFF. CDR3 in DNA: TGTGCCAGCAGCCTAGACAGGGCTACTGAAGCTTTCTTT. The full variable domain, rest sourced from reference TRBV7-2 and TRBJ1-1, is GAGVSQSPSNKVTEKGKDVELRCDPISGHTALYWYRQSLGQGLEFLIYFQGNSAPDKSGLPSDRFSAERTGGSVSTLTIQRTQQEDSAVYLCASSLDRATEAFFGQGTRLTVV.

This clone occurred a few times. This CDR3 is CASSAGLNTGELFF. In DNA, the CDR3 is TGTGCCAGCAGCGCTGGACTGAACACCGGGGAGCTGTTTTTT. The genes are TRBV7-3 and TRBJ2-2, with D perhaps TRBD2 (5 bases). The CDR3 has 14 amino acids. V lost 5 bases, J lost 1 base, and 8 bases lay in between. CDR1 SGHTA and CDR2 FQGTGA come from the germline V gene.

This rearrangement joins TRBV6-6 to TRBJ2-5; the D gene is possibly TRBD2 (7 bases). Trimming removed 6 bases at V and 4 bases at J, with 18 bases between. Germline-derived CDR1 and CDR2 are MNHNY and SVGAGI (reference sequence). The CDR3 is 15 amino acids. The CDR3 sequence is CASSLRGGGGETQYF. CDR3 nucleotides: TGTGCCAGCAGCCTAAGGGGGGGAGGGGGAGAGACCCAGTACTTC.

V gene TRBV4-1 combines with J gene TRBJ2-2, with a possible D match to TRBD1 (6 bases). The CDR3 length is 14 residues. Trimming shortened V by 0 bases and J by 6 bases, and 8 bases separated the two germline ends. The germline CDR1 and CDR2 sequences are MGHRA and YSYEKL. As DNA, the CDR3 is TGCGCCAGCAGCCAAGAACAGGGTGCCGGGGAGCTGTTTTTT. It specifies CASSQEQGAGELFF.

The J gene is TRBJ2-4, the V gene TRBV19; D unresolved. The CDR3 extends over 15 amino acids. Germline V lookup: CDR1 LNHDA, CDR2 SQIVND (reference sequence). The ends were cut back, 4 bases at V and 2 bases at J, with 12 bases in the middle. DNA of the CDR3: TGTGCCAGTAGTAAAGCAGGTCAAACCAAAAACATTCAGTACTTC. Encoded protein: CASSKAGQTKNIQYF.

The rearrangement links TRBV19 to TRBJ2-5, with D maybe TRBD1 (6 bases). The CDR3 has 15 amino acids. Germline assignment: CDR1 LNHDA and CDR2 SQIVND (reference sequence). V lost 3 bases and J lost 3, with 14 bases in between. The CDR3 region is CASSILGQPEETQYF. As DNA, the CDR3 is TGTGCCAGTAGTATCCTCGGACAGCCCGAAGAGACCCAGTACTTC.

This rearrangement joins TRBV18 to TRBJ2-1; tentatively, D is TRBD1 (5 bases). V lost 2 bases and J 13 bases, leaving 15 bases between the germline ends. This CDR3 is 13 amino acids long. From germline, CDR1 is KGHSH and CDR2 LQKENI. CDR3 DNA sequence: TGTGCCAGCTCACCAAGAGGACAAGATAGACAGTTCTTC. Protein: CASSPRGQDRQFF.

The chain joins TRBV7-9 to TRBJ2-3; 8 bases agree with TRBD2. V was clipped by 10 bases and J by 6 bases; unmatched bases: 9. Germline CDR1 and CDR2: SEHNR and FQNEAQ (reference sequence). The CDR3 is 13 residues long. The chain's CDR3 is CAIVQAGADTQYF. CDR3 nucleotide sequence: TGTGCCATCGTTCAAGCGGGAGCGGATACGCAGTATTTT.

The genes are TRBV5-4 and TRBJ1-1, with TRBD1 as a possible D gene (6 bases). The V end lost 2 bases, the J end lost 4 bases, and 12 bases lay between the germline ends. Germline values: CDR1 SGHNT, CDR2 YYREEE (reference sequence). The CDR3 has 14 residues. The CDR3 nucleotides are TGTGCCAGCAGCTTTGAAGGGGGGGGCACTGAAGCTTTCTTT. Protein sequence: CASSFEGGGTEAFF.

V is TRBV6-5 and J is TRBJ2-7; 14 bases are shared with TRBD2. Germline V lookup: CDR1 MNHEY, CDR2 SVGAGI. This CDR3 is 15 amino acids long. V was pared by 0 bases and J by 9 bases, with 4 bases of the junction left unmatched. The CDR3 DNA reads as TGTGCCAGCAGTTACTCCGGACTAGCGGGGGGCCCGCAGTACTTC. Amino acid sequence: CASSYSGLAGGPQYF.

The genes are TRBV5-1 and TRBJ2-2, with 10 bases lining up with TRBD1. Germline CDR1 reads SGHRS; CDR2 reads YFSETQ. The CDR3 sequence is 18 residues long. With V trimmed by 7 bases and J by 3 bases, 15 bases remained unmatched. The CDR3 sequence is CASSRVYPGQGYTGELFF. In DNA, the CDR3 is TGCGCCAGCTCGCGTGTATACCCGGGACAGGGGTACACCGGGGAGCTGTTTTTT.

The chain recombines TRBV5-1 with TRBJ2-3, with D unresolved. V was clipped by 0 bases and J by 3 bases, with 8 bases between them. This CDR3 region has 14 residues. Germline assignment: CDR1 SGHRS and CDR2 YFSETQ. CDR3 sequence reads: CASSLGVATDTQYF. In DNA form, the CDR3 reads TGCGCCAGCAGCTTGGGTGTCGCTACAGATACGCAGTATTTT.

This rearrangement joins TRBV5-1 to TRBJ1-4, with D maybe TRBD1 (5 bases). The CDR3 totals 16 residues. V was shortened by 2 bases and J by 0 bases, with 11 bases between the two germline ends. Germline loops: CDR1 SGHRS, CDR2 YFSETQ. The CDR3 nucleotides are TGCGCCAGCAGCTTCAGGGCGAGGGCAACTAATGAAAAACTGTTTTTT. Protein sequence: CASSFRARATNEKLFF. Based on the CDR3 plus reference TRBV5-1 and TRBJ1-4, the full variable domain is KAGVTQTPRYLIKTRGQQVTLSCSPISGHRSVSWYQQTPGQGLQFLFEYFSETQRNKGNFPGRFSGRQFSNSRSEMNVSTLELGDSALYLCASSFRARATNEKLFFGSGTQLSVL.

The genes are TRBV6-4 and TRBJ1-5, with D maybe TRBD1 (6 bases). Germline loops: CDR1 MRHNA, CDR2 SNTAGT. Trimming removed 3 bases at V and 7 bases at J, with 13 bases between. This CDR3 contains 14 residues. The CDR3: CASSEEGGTQPQHF. The CDR3 DNA reads TGTGCCAGCAGTGAGGAGGGGGGGACCCAGCCCCAGCATTTT.

The J gene is TRBJ2-3, the V gene TRBV4-1; tentative D call: TRBD2 (5 bases). Germline assignment: CDR1 MGHRA and CDR2 YSYEKL. Trimming shortened V by 2 bases and J by 7 bases, and 19 bases separated the two germline ends. The CDR3 length is 16 residues. The CDR3 loop is CASSQTRLAGNHTQYF. The CDR3, as DNA: TGCGCCAGCAGCCAAACTCGGCTAGCCGGGAATCATACGCAGTATTTT.

CDR3 region: CASSLNGLAGGLDEQYF. The CDR3 coding sequence is TGTGCCAGCAGCTTAAACGGGCTAGCGGGGGGGCTGGACGAGCAGTACTTC. This sequence joins TRBV7-8 and TRBJ2-7; TRBD2 matches 12 bases. The CDR3 contains 17 residues. The V segment lost 2 bases and the J segment 5 bases; nucleotides outside the gene matches: 10. Germline V gene lookup returns CDR1 SGHVS and CDR2 FQNEAQ.

The rearrangement uses TRBV5-6 and TRBJ1-1; no firm D call. Germline CDR1 is SGHDT and CDR2 is YYEEEE. The V gene lost 0 bases and the J gene lost 5 bases, with 14 bases spanning the gap. This CDR3 spans 15 amino acids. CDR3 sequence: CASSLDPHRVTEAFF. Here the CDR3 DNA reads TGTGCCAGCAGCTTGGATCCCCACCGAGTAACTGAAGCTTTCTTT.

This sequence joins TRBV5-4 and TRBJ2-7, with TRBD2 matching 8 bases. Germline CDR1 and CDR2: SGHNT and YYREEE (reference sequence). J was trimmed by 1 base and V by 4 bases; bases with no gene match: 7. The CDR3 is 15 residues long. CDR3 in DNA: TGTGCCAGCAGCCGGAGCGGGAGTCAATCCTACGAGCAGTACTTC. It codes for CASSRSGSQSYEQYF.

The chain has TRBV13 and TRBJ1-2, with D possibly matching TRBD1 (6 bases). The CDR3 extends over 12 amino acids. The V gene's germline CDR1 is PRHDT and CDR2 FYEKMQ (reference sequence). The V end was cut by 0 bases, the J end by 11 bases, with 10 bases between. CDR3 region: CASSLGDRVYTF. CDR3 sequence (DNA): TGTGCCAGCAGCTTAGGGGACAGAGTTTACACCTTC.

The chain couples TRBV29-1 to TRBJ2-7; 9 bases match TRBD1. This CDR3 spans 15 amino acids. CDR1 SQVTM and CDR2 ANQGSEA come from the germline V gene. V shed 6 bases, J shed 5 bases, and the junction held 14 bases outside the gene matches. CDR3 region: CSVTPGQGWRNEQYF. CDR3 nucleotide sequence: TGCAGCGTCACCCCGGGACAGGGCTGGAGGAACGAGCAGTACTTC.

The rearrangement links TRBV2 to TRBJ1-1, with no clear D. The CDR3 consists of 15 residues. V lost 4 bases and J 1 base, leaving 13 bases between the germline ends. CDR1 is SNHLY, CDR2 FYNNEI, per germline. CDR3 nucleotide sequence: TGTGCCAGCAGTGTCCAAGGGTTGGGGAACACTGAAGCTTTCTTT. This sequence encodes CASSVQGLGNTEAFF. The full variable domain, with the rest looked up from reference TRBV2 and TRBJ1-1, is EPEVTQTPSHQVTQMGQEVILRCVPISNHLYFYWYRQILGQKVEFLVSFYNNEISEKSEIFDDQFSVERPDGSNFTLKIRSTKLEDSAMYFCASSVQGLGNTEAFFGQGTRLTVV.

This chain links TRBV5-1 with TRBJ2-6, with 9 positions matching TRBD1. The germline gives CDR1 SGHRS, CDR2 YFSETQ. The CDR3 covers 18 residues. The J segment lost 4 bases and the V segment lost 2 bases, leaving 10 bases of the junction unmatched. This CDR3 is CASSFRDRVMLGANVLTF. The CDR3, as DNA: TGCGCCAGCAGCTTCCGGGACAGGGTAATGCTAGGGGCCAACGTCCTGACTTTC.

The DNA of the CDR3 is TGTGCCAGCAGTCTTAGCGGGATCGTGGGAGATACGCAGTATTTT. It translates to CASSLSGIVGDTQYF. The chain is built from TRBV6-5 and TRBJ2-3, with TRBD2 matching over 8 bases. The ends lost 5 bases at V and 5 bases at J; junction bases unmatched: 9. Per germline, CDR1 MNHEY and CDR2 SVGAGI. The CDR3 is made up of 15 amino acids.

This clone has just a few counts. V and J are TRBV18 and TRBJ2-5; the D is unclear. The CDR3 is 14 residues long. CDR1 KGHSH and CDR2 LQKENI come from the germline V gene. The V end lost 6 bases, the J end lost 2 bases, and 13 bases lay between the germline ends. CDR3 loop: CASSDTTPQETQYF. In nucleotides, the CDR3 is TGTGCCAGCTCCGACACGACCCCACAAGAGACCCAGTACTTC.

The gene calls are TRBV6-5 and TRBJ1-2; TRBD1 is a possible D gene (6 bases). The germline CDR1 and CDR2 sequences are MNHEY and SVGAGI. V shed 6 bases and J shed 3 bases, with 11 bases lying between them. The CDR3 spans 13 residues. The CDR3 DNA follows: TGTGCCAGCAGCCAGGACAGTTACTATGGCTACACCTTC. The encoded protein is CASSQDSYYGYTF.

This chain links TRBV11-2 with TRBJ2-1; 11 nucleotides agree with TRBD1. CDR1 is SGHAT, CDR2 FQNNGV, per germline. This CDR3 spans 16 amino acids. Trimming removed 3 bases from V and 7 bases from J; junction bases left unmatched: 8. The CDR3 sequence: CASSFRGQGAWNEQFF. The DNA of the CDR3 is TGTGCCAGCAGCTTTAGAGGACAGGGGGCATGGAATGAGCAGTTCTTC.